This T cell receptor beta chain was found in a study of blood T cell repertoires in COVID-19. Study-wide background: Material from acute and convalescent COVID-19 was sourced from the United States, Italy and Spain. The analysed material was cDNA or gDNA that came from T cells, B-cell-depleted T cells, or PBMCs.

Here immunoSEQ multiplex PCR was the method, and the copy in TCRdb shows in-frame clones only, minus some. The sample lists approximately 150,000 clones; about 80% were seen once. CDR3 length equals 15 residues. Trimming removed 1 base from V and 6 bases from J; junction bases left unmatched: 5. Looked up from germline, CDR1 is LGHNA and CDR2 is YSLEER. This rearrangement joins TRBV4-3 to TRBJ2-2; 7 bases align to TRBD2. The receptor comes from a woman older than 75 with acute or convalescent COVID-19. The sample was peripheral blood. The CDR3, as DNA: TGCGCCAGCAGCCAAGTATCGGGGGGTCCCGGGGAGCTGTTTTTT. Its translation is CASSQVSGGPGELFF.